The rows below give T cell receptor beta chains drawn from one sample of a study of shared clonotypes between healthy human individuals. The method was immunoSEQ multiplex PCR; TCRdb's version includes in-frame clones alone and lacks a portion of them. The data show a few million clones, with roughly 93% seen just once and 0.39% held by the top ten. The source material was naive CD4+ T cells from PBMCs. The receptors stem from a man aged 18 to 29 in good health. Some clones in this sample may be carry-over from other donors' samples. Each CDR3 is given with its conserved first and last residue. The D gene is left open where the match is weak.

TRBV5-1,TRBJ2-7,.,CASSADMGMGSYEQYF,TGCGCCAGCAGCGCAGACATGGGAATGGGATCCTACGAGCAGTACTTC
TRBV28,TRBJ2-3,TRBD2,CASSISSGRSDTQYF,TGTGCCAGCAGCATATCTAGCGGGAGATCAGATACGCAGTATTTT
TRBV5-8,TRBJ1-4,.,CASSSTSQGREKLFF,TGTGCCAGCAGCTCCACATCTCAGGGGCGAGAAAAACTGTTTTTT
TRBV7-9,TRBJ2-2,.,CASSLKITGELFF,TGTGCCAGCAGCCTTAAGATTACCGGGGAGCTGTTTTTT
TRBV19,TRBJ1-1,.,CASTGPPGQDTEAFF,TGTGCCAGTACCGGTCCCCCAGGGCAGGACACTGAAGCTTTCTTT
TRBV18,TRBJ1-2,.,CASSTSETGGYTF,TGTGCCAGCTCAACCTCCGAGACAGGAGGCTACACCTTC
TRBV29-1,TRBJ1-4,.,CSVTDSHSANEKLFF,TGCAGCGTGACGGATTCCCATTCGGCTAATGAAAAACTGTTTTTT
TRBV7-9,TRBJ2-3,TRBD2,CASSLGSGRSSTDTQYF,TGTGCCAGCAGCTTAGGTAGCGGGAGGTCTAGCACAGATACGCAGTATTTT
TRBV19,TRBJ1-2,TRBD1,CASSHRLLTGTNYGYTF,TGTGCCAGTAGTCACCGGCTATTGACAGGGACTAACTATGGCTACACCTTC
TRBV5-1,TRBJ2-2,TRBD2,CASSSLAGGVGGELFF,TGCGCCAGCAGCTCCCTAGCGGGAGGAGTCGGCGGGGAGCTGTTTTTT
TRBV9,TRBJ1-3,.,CASSGGNTGNTIYF,TGTGCCAGCAGCGGTGGGAACACTGGAAACACCATATATTTT
TRBV5-4,TRBJ2-2,TRBD2,CASSPTPGLAAAGELFF,TGTGCCAGCAGCCCAACCCCGGGACTAGCGGCTGCCGGGGAGCTGTTTTTT
TRBV6-4,TRBJ2-2,.,CARTRGLNTGELFF,TGTGCCAGGACCCGGGGACTGAACACCGGGGAGCTGTTTTTT
TRBV9,TRBJ2-7,.,CASSGDEFSYEQYF,TGTGCCAGCAGCGGAGACGAATTTTCCTACGAGCAGTACTTC
TRBV5-4,TRBJ2-7,TRBD1,CASSRTGTGSYEQYF,TGTGCCAGCAGCCGCACCGGGACAGGCTCCTACGAGCAGTACTTC
TRBV2,TRBJ1-4,.,CASSRHEKLFF,TGTGCCAGCTCCCGCCATGAAAAACTGTTTTTT
TRBV2,TRBJ1-5,TRBD1,CASSEPKFHRGDQPQHF,TGTGCCAGCAGTGAACCAAAATTCCACAGGGGCGATCAGCCCCAGCATTTT
TRBV30,TRBJ2-1,.,CAWSVVRTPFYNEQFF,TGTGCCTGGAGTGTTGTCCGGACCCCCTTTTACAATGAGCAGTTCTTC
TRBV5-1,TRBJ2-1,TRBD2,CASSYLAGANNEQFF,TGCGCCAGCAGCTACTTAGCGGGAGCCAACAATGAGCAGTTCTTC
TRBV6-6,TRBJ2-5,.,CAIGQGGETQYF,TGTGCCATCGGACAGGGAGGGGAGACCCAGTACTTC
TRBV28,TRBJ1-2,.,CASSRLGGLSYGYTF,TGTGCCAGCTCGAGGCTCGGGGGTTTGAGTTATGGCTACACCTTC
TRBV11-3,TRBJ2-7,TRBD1,CASIGTGGPYEQYF,TGTGCCAGCATTGGGACAGGGGGCCCCTACGAGCAGTACTTC
TRBV5-1,TRBJ2-3,.,CASSLVGGNTDTQYF,TGCGCCAGCAGCTTGGTAGGGGGGAACACAGATACGCAGTATTTT
TRBV5-1,TRBJ2-3,.,CASSVPATDTQYF,TGCGCCAGCAGCGTTCCCGCTACAGATACGCAGTATTTT
TRBV4-2,TRBJ1-3,.,CASSQDLGTVGNTIYF,TGTGCCAGCAGCCAAGATCTGGGGACGGTTGGAAACACCATATATTTT
TRBV5-1,TRBJ1-5,TRBD1,CASSPGTGAQPQHF,TGCGCCAGCAGCCCCGGGACAGGGGCCCAGCCCCAGCATTTT